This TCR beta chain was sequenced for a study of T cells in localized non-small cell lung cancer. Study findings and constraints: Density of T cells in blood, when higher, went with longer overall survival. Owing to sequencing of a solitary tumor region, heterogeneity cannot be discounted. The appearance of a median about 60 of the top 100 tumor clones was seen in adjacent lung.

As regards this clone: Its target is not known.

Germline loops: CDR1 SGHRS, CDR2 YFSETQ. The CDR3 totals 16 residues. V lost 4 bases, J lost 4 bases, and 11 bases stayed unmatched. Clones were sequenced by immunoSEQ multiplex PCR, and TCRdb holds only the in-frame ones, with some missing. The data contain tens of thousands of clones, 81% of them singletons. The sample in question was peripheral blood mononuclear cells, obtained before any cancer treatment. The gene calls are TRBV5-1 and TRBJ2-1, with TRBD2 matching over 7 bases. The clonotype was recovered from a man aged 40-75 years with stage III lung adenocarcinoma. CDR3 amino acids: CASSPVTGEGYNEQFF. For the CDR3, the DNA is TGCGCCAGCAGCCCGGTTACGGGGGAGGGTTACAATGAGCAGTTCTTC.